Reported below is one TCR beta chain. This specimen belongs to a study of control samples from healthy donors and cancer patients. The CDR3 is 12 amino acids. V shed 5 bases and J shed 10 bases, with 14 bases lying between them. Germline V gives CDR1 SEHNR, CDR2 FQNEAQ (reference sequence). TCRdb's table, derived via immunoSEQ multiplex PCR, lists solely in-frame clones and lacks some. Of 150,000 to 200,000 clones detected, roughly 89% appear once; the ten largest clones hold approximately 1.4%. V and J are TRBV7-9 and TRBJ1-1; D is ambiguous. Source material: blood. This sequence was found in a woman between 50 and 59 years old in good health. The CDR3 sequence is CASSLEITGAFF. The CDR3 DNA reads TGTGCCAGCAGCCTTGAGATAACGGGAGCTTTCTTT.